This TCR beta chain originates from a study of T cell clones after liver transplantation. Profiling relied on immunoSEQ multiplex PCR, and the TCRdb table lists in-frame clones only, not all of them. The table shows more than 15,000 clones, with more than 70% occurring only once. The length of the CDR3 is 12 residues. Trimming stripped 4 bases from V and 7 bases from J, with 11 bases between. Germline CDR1 reads MNHNY; CDR2 reads SVGAGI (reference sequence). V usage is TRBV6-6 and J usage is TRBJ2-7, with TRBD2 as a possible D gene (5 bases). The source is a human patient who received a liver transplant. These T cells may partly come from the graft donor. Here the sequenced sample was CD8+ T cells from blood, taken about 50 months after liver transplant. In DNA, the CDR3 is TGTGCCAGCAGTTTGAGGGTTGAGGAGCAGTACTTC. Translating gives CASSLRVEEQYF.